The 5 T cell receptor beta chains given below trace back to one sample, sequenced in a study of glioma-infiltrating T cells after dendritic cell vaccination. Some clones are missing from TCRdb's copy, which holds only in-frame ones; the method was immunoSEQ multiplex PCR. Here the sample spans more than 95,000 clones, roughly 79% being singletons. This specimen consisted of blood, obtained before dendritic cell vaccination. Every receptor here comes from a human donor with glioblastoma.

J is TRBJ2-1 and V is TRBV25-1; tentative D call: TRBD2 (6 bases). Trimming shortened V by 11 bases and J by 9 bases, and 20 bases separated the two germline ends. The CDR3 totals 13 residues. CDR1 and CDR2 (germline): MGHDK, SYGVNS. CDR3 loop: CAHGGSGYGEQFF. As DNA, the CDR3 is TGTGCCCATGGGGGGAGCGGGTATGGTGAGCAGTTCTTC. Together with reference TRBV25-1 and TRBJ2-1, the CDR3 gives the full variable domain: EADIYQTPRYLVIGTGKKITLECSQTMGHDKMYWYQQDPGMELHLIHYSYGVNSTEKGDLSSESTVSRIRTEHFPLTLESARPSHTSQYLCAHGGSGYGEQFFGPGTRLTVL.

This clone was recorded a few times. The rearrangement links TRBV6-5 to TRBJ1-2; 9 nucleotides line up with TRBD1. In germline, CDR1 is MNHEY, CDR2 SVGAGI. Unmatched junction bases numbered 11, after V lost 5 bases and J lost 10 bases. This CDR3 is 14 amino acids long. CDR3 DNA: TGTGCCAGCAGTGATACCGGGACAGGGTTCGCCTACACCTTC. Protein: CASSDTGTGFAYTF.

V gene TRBV6-5 combines with J gene TRBJ1-4; D unresolved. The V gene lost 0 bases and the J gene lost 5 bases, with 13 bases spanning the gap. In germline, CDR1 is MNHEY, CDR2 SVGAGI. The CDR3 is 16 residues long. Here the CDR3 reads CASSYSMEVGNEKLFF. CDR3 DNA: TGTGCCAGCAGTTACTCGATGGAGGTGGGGAATGAAAAACTGTTTTTT.

The chain employs TRBV30 and TRBJ1-5, with D perhaps matching TRBD1 (6 bases). CDR1 and CDR2 from the germline V gene are GTSNPN and SVGIG (reference sequence). There are 19 residues in the CDR3. V lost 0 bases, J lost 0 bases, and 21 bases lay in between. The CDR3 here is CAWSVQDSPGLYSNQPQHF. CDR3 DNA: TGTGCCTGGAGTGTACAGGACAGCCCGGGCCTATATAGCAATCAGCCCCAGCATTTT.

This clone was counted once. The rearrangement joins TRBV5-4 to TRBJ2-7, with TRBD2 identical over 10 bases. CDR3 length: 16 amino acids. The ends lost 0 bases at V and 2 bases at J; junction bases unmatched: 5. The germline V gene encodes CDR1 SGHNT and CDR2 YYREEE (reference sequence). The CDR3: CASSLEAGLATYEQYF. The CDR3 region has the DNA TGTGCCAGCAGCTTGGAGGCGGGACTAGCGACCTACGAGCAGTACTTC. The full variable domain, rest sourced from reference TRBV5-4 and TRBJ2-7, is ETGVTQSPTHLIKTRGQQVTLRCSSQSGHNTVSWYQQALGQGPQFIFQYYREEENGRGNFPPRFSGLQFPNYSSELNVNALELDDSALYLCASSLEAGLATYEQYFGPGTRLTVT.